Below, one T cell receptor beta chain is given with its context. Its antigen is unknown. These data are taken from a study of neoadjuvant nivolumab and ipilimumab in lung cancer. Study-wide findings and caveats: Compared with tumor-adjacent uninvolved lung, resected tumors showed greater richness and clonality.

The method was immunoSEQ multiplex PCR; TCRdb's version includes in-frame clones alone and lacks a portion of them. This table has roughly 28,000 clones, more than 75% appearing once. Specimen: tumor tissue, collected after neoadjuvant nivolumab, alone or with ipilimumab, at or shortly before surgery. The clonotype originates from an adult with non-small cell lung cancer.

The CDR3 region has the DNA TGCGCCAGCAGCTTGGAGGTAGCGGGGGCAGATACGCAGTATTTT. The encoded protein is CASSLEVAGADTQYF. The genes are TRBV5-1 and TRBJ2-3; TRBD2 matches at 9 bases. There are 15 residues in the CDR3. V shed 0 bases and J 4 bases; nucleotides not matched to a gene: 3. CDR1 is SGHRS, CDR2 YFSETQ, per germline.